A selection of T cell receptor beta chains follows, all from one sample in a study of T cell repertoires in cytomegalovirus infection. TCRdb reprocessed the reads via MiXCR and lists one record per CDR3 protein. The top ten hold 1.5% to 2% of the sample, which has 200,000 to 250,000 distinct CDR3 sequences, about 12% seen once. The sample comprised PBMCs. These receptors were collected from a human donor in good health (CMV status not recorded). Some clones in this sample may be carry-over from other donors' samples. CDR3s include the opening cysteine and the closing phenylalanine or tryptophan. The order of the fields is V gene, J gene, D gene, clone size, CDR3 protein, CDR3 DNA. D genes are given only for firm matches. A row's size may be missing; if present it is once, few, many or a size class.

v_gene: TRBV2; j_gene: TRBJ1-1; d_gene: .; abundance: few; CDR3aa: CASSIPPLASGTEAFF; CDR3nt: TGTGCCAGCAGCATACCCCCTTTAGCCTCCGGCACTGAAGCTTTCTTT
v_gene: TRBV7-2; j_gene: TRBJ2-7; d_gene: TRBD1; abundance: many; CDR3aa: CASSLAPGTGSYEQYF; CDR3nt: TGTGCCAGCAGCTTAGCCCCCGGGACAGGTTCCTACGAGCAGTACTTC
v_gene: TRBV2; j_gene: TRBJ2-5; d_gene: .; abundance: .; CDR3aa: CASSGRALQETQYF; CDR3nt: TGTGCCAGCAGTGGGAGGGCTCTCCAAGAGACCCAGTACTTC
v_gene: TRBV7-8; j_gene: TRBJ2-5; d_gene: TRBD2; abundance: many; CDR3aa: CASSPHSGRGGETQYF; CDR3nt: TGTGCCAGCAGCCCGCACAGCGGGCGGGGGGGAGAGACCCAGTACTTC
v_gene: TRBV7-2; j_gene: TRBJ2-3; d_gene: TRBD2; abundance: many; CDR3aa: CASSLASGSTDTQYF; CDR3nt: TGTGCCAGCAGCTTGGCTAGCGGGAGCACAGATACGCAGTATTTT
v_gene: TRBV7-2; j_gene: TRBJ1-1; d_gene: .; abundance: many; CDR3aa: CASSLVGAFF; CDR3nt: TGTGCCAGCAGCTTAGTGGGCGCTTTCTTT
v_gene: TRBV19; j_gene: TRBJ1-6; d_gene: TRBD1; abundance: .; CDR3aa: CASSLDRGGNSPLHF; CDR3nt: TGTGCCAGTAGTTTGGACAGGGGAGGTAATTCACCCCTCCACTTT
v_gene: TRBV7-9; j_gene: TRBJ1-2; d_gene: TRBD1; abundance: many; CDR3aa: CASSRDRGLGGYTF; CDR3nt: TGTGCCAGCAGCCGGGACAGGGGGCTAGGGGGCTACACCTTC
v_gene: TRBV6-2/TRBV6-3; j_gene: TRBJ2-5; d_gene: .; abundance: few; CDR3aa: CASLSPLAKTQYF; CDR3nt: TGTGCCAGCCTTTCCCCCCTAGCGAAGACCCAGTACTTC
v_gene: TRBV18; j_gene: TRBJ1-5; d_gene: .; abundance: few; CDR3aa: CASSPDRNNQPQHF; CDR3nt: TGTGCCAGCTCTCCAGACAGGAACAATCAGCCCCAGCATTTT
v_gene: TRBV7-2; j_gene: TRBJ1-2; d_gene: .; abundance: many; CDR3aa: CASSLGRTPGANYGYTF; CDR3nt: TGTGCCAGCAGCTTAGGTCGTACTCCGGGGGCCAACTATGGCTACACCTTC
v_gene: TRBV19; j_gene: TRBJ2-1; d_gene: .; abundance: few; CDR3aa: CASSIRAASYNEQFF; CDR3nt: TGTGCCAGTAGTATTCGGGCTGCGAGTTACAATGAGCAGTTCTTC
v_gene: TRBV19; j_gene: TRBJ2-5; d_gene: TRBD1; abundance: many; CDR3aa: CASSGQATYQETQYF; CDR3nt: TGTGCCAGTAGCGGACAGGCCACGTACCAAGAGACCCAGTACTTC
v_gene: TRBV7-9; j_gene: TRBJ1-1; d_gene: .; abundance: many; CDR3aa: CASSPRGSDLNTEAFF; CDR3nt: TGTGCCAGCAGCCCCCGGGGCTCGGATTTGAACACTGAAGCTTTCTTT